This passage covers 11 T cell receptor beta chains from one sample sequenced in a study of blood T cell repertoires in COVID-19. TCRdb's table, derived via immunoSEQ multiplex PCR, lists solely in-frame clones and lacks some. The sample records 160,000 or so clones, 75% to 85% being singletons. The sequenced sample was peripheral blood. The receptors come from a human donor in a cohort sampled during active COVID-19.

This clone was seen at least ten times. The rearrangement uses TRBV15 and TRBJ2-3, with 12 nucleotides matching TRBD2. After removal of 0 bases from V and 9 bases from J, the junction contained 7 bases not matched to a gene. The CDR3 totals 16 residues. CDR1 and CDR2 (germline): LNHNV, YYDKDF (reference sequence). This CDR3 reads CATSRETSGGRGTQYF. The CDR3 DNA is TGTGCCACCAGCAGAGAGACTAGCGGGGGAAGGGGCACGCAGTATTTT. The variable domain in full, completed from reference TRBV15 and TRBJ2-3, reads DAMVIQNPRYQVTQFGKPVTLSCSQTLNHNVMYWYQQKSSQAPKLLFHYYDKDFNNEADTPDNFQSRRPNTSFCFLDIRSPGLGDTAMYLCATSRETSGGRGTQYFGPGTRLTVL.

The V gene is TRBV3-1 (or the pseudogene TRBV3-2), the J gene TRBJ2-5, with D uncertain. Germline V gene data show CDR1 as LGHDT and CDR2 as YNNKEL (reference sequence). Trimming removed 0 bases at V and 2 bases at J, with 7 bases between. There are 14 residues in the CDR3. The CDR3 loop reads CASSQDPLQETQYF. The CDR3 bases are TGTGCCAGCAGCCAAGATCCGCTACAAGAGACCCAGTACTTC.

The chain carries TRBV19 and TRBJ2-7, with D possibly matching TRBD2 (6 bases). The CDR3 totals 14 residues. V lost 0 bases to trimming and J lost 6 bases, with 12 bases between them. The germline gives CDR1 LNHDA, CDR2 SQIVND (reference sequence). The DNA for the CDR3 is TGTGCCAGTAGTATAGACGGGAGTCTTTCCGAGCAGTACTTC. Translating it yields CASSIDGSLSEQYF.

The chain joins TRBV28 to TRBJ2-2; possible D gene TRBD1, 6 bases. Germline CDR1 is MDHEN and CDR2 is SYDVKM. The CDR3 is 18 amino acids. V was shortened by 0 bases and J by 1 base, with 15 bases between the two germline ends. DNA of the CDR3: TGTGCCAGCAGTTTATGGGCCCAGGGGACGGGGAACACCGGGGAGCTGTTTTTT. Translation gives CASSLWAQGTGNTGELFF.

The chain joins TRBV18 to TRBJ2-7, with TRBD2 matching over 7 bases. The CDR3 sequence is 14 residues long. Germline-derived CDR1 and CDR2 are KGHSH and LQKENI. Trimming at V came to 6 bases and at J to 5 bases, leaving 10 bases not matched to a gene. The CDR3 protein is CASSAWRESDEQYF. In DNA, the CDR3 is TGTGCCAGCTCGGCCTGGCGGGAGTCCGACGAGCAGTACTTC. Using reference TRBV18 and TRBJ2-7 for the parts outside the CDR3, the full variable domain is NAGVMQNPRHLVRRRGQEARLRCSPMKGHSHVYWYRQLPEEGLKFMVYLQKENIIDESGMPKERFSAEFPKEGPSILRIQQVVRGDSAAYFCASSAWRESDEQYFGPGTRLTVT.

The CDR3 DNA reads as TGTGCCAGCAGCTTAGCGCAAGCGGGGGGCCAAGAGACCCAGTACTTC. This sequence encodes CASSLAQAGGQETQYF. The chain employs TRBV7-8 and TRBJ2-5, with 9 bases lining up with TRBD2. Trimming cost V 0 bases and J 1 base; bases outside gene matches: 3. Per germline, CDR1 SGHVS and CDR2 FQNEAQ. This CDR3 spans 16 amino acids. Full variable domain (missing parts from reference TRBV7-8 and TRBJ2-5): GAGVSQSPRYKVAKRGQDVALRCDPISGHVSLFWYQQALGQGPEFLTYFQNEAQLDKSGLPSDRFFAERPEGSVSTLKIQRTQQEDSAVYLCASSLAQAGGQETQYFGPGTRLLVL.

This chain uses TRBV28 with TRBJ2-5; 12 bases are shared with TRBD1. The CDR3 contains 16 residues. Looked up from germline, CDR1 is MDHEN and CDR2 is SYDVKM. After removal of 4 bases from V and 4 bases from J, the junction contained 7 bases not matched to a gene. The CDR3 sequence is CASSSMGQGARETQYF. CDR3 nucleotide sequence: TGTGCCAGCAGTTCCATGGGACAGGGGGCTAGAGAGACCCAGTACTTC.

The V gene is TRBV7-2, the J gene TRBJ2-1; D unclear. CDR3 size: 15 residues. Germline values: CDR1 SGHTA, CDR2 FQGNSA. With 5 bases removed from V and 2 bases from J, the gap between germline ends came to 13 bases. CDR3 coding DNA: TGTGCCAGCAGCACATTGCCTAGTGCCTACAATGAGCAGTTCTTC. Its translation is CASSTLPSAYNEQFF.

The chain combines TRBV7-9 with TRBJ1-1; 8 positions match TRBD1. The ends lost 4 bases at V and 4 bases at J; junction bases unmatched: 8. The CDR3 is made up of 15 amino acids. The germline gives CDR1 SEHNR, CDR2 FQNEAQ (reference sequence). The CDR3 loop is CASSSHRGTSTEAFF. The DNA for the CDR3 is TGTGCCAGCAGCTCGCACAGGGGGACGAGCACTGAAGCTTTCTTT.

This chain joins TRBV6-5 and TRBJ1-3; tentatively, D is TRBD1 (6 bases). V dropped 6 bases and J dropped 4 bases, with 16 bases sitting between them. The V gene's germline CDR1 is MNHEY and CDR2 SVGAGI. The CDR3 has 15 amino acids. DNA of the CDR3: TGTGCCAGCAGAGGAGCGGACAGCCAGGGAAACACCATATATTTT. Residues: CASRGADSQGNTIYF.

This clone is a singleton in its sample. The chain employs TRBV6-6 and TRBJ2-1; D is possibly TRBD2 (7 bases). The CDR3 is 12 amino acids. V shed 5 bases and J shed 7 bases, with 9 bases lying between them. Germline V gene data show CDR1 as MNHNY and CDR2 as SVGAGI (reference sequence). The CDR3 loop reads CASSAGANEQFF. In DNA, the CDR3 is TGTGCCAGCAGTGCGGGGGCTAATGAGCAGTTCTTC.